This T cell receptor (beta chain) originates from a study of T cells in Graves' hyperthyroidism and ophthalmopathy. This CDR3 contains 15 residues. Per the germline V gene, CDR1 is SGHRS and CDR2 is YFSETQ. Study results and caveats: From stable hyperthyroidism, ophthalmopathy was set apart by a 13 V-J model. Ophthalmopathy was predicted by the model a median of roughly 6.6 months ahead of onset. Researchers found most expanded thyroid clonotypes above 0.001 in blood as well.

In this sample, this clonotype turned up many times. Antigen specificity is unknown. At one end the junction does not follow the germline gene, possibly because of a read error. The TCR beta CDR3 regions underwent amplification using RNA transcripts as the source. RT-PCR in the first round (using the HTBI primer set) targeted the TCR CDR3. Each CDR3 protein is one row after TCRdb ran MiXCR on the multiplex PCR reads. The table lists about 640,000 distinct CDR3 sequences, about 20% of them singletons. Diagnoses were established using clinical symptoms, serum thyroxine and TRAb, thyroid ultrasound and orbital computed tomography.

This TCR was recovered from a man aged 25 to 40 with Graves' ophthalmopathy. The chain has TRBV5-1 and TRBJ2-4, with 9 bases fitting TRBD2. What was sequenced was blood. The CDR3 sequence is CASSLGWTSVNIWFF. The CDR3 region has the DNA TGCGCCAGCAGCTTGGGTTGGACTAGCGTAAACATTTGGTTCTTC. Full variable domain (remainder filled in from reference TRBV5-1 and TRBJ2-4): KAGVTQTPRYLIKTRGQQVTLSCSPISGHRSVSWYQQTPGQGLQFLFEYFSETQRNKGNFPGRFSGRQFSNSRSEMNVSTLELGDSALYLCASSLGWTSVNIWFFGAGTRLSVL.